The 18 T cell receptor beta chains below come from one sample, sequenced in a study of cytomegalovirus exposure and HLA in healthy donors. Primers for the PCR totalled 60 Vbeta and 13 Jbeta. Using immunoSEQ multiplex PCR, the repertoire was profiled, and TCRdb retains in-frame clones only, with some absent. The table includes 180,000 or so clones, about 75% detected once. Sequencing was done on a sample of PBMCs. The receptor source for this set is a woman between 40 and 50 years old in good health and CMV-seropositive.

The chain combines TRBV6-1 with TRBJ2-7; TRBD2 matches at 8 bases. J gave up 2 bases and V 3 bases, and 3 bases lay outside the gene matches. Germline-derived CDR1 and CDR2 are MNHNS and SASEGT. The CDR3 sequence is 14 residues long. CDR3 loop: CASSDRTSTYEQYF. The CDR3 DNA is TGTGCCAGCAGTGACCGGACTAGCACCTACGAGCAGTACTTC.

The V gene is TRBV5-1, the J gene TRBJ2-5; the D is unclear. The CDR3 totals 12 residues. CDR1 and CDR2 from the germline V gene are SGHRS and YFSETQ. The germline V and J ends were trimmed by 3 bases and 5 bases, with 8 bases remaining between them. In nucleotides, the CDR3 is TGCGCCAGCAGCTCCTATCGGGAGACCCAGTACTTC. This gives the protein CASSSYRETQYF.

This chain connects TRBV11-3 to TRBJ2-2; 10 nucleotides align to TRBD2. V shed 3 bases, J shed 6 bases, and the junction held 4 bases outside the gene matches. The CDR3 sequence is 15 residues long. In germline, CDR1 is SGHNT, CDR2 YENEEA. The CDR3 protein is CASSFPTSGPGELFF. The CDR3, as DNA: TGTGCCAGCAGCTTCCCGACTAGCGGGCCCGGGGAGCTGTTTTTT. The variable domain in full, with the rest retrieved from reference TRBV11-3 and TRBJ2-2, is EAGVVQSPRYKIIEKKQPVAFWCNPISGHNTLYWYLQNLGQGPELLIRYENEEAVDDSQLPKDRFSAERLKGVDSTLKIQPAELGDSAVYLCASSFPTSGPGELFFGEGSRLTVL.

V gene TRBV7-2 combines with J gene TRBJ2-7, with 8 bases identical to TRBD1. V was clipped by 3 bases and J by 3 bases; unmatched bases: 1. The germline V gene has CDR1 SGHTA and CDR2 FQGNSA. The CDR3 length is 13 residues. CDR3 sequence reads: CASSLGQDYEQYF. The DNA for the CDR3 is TGTGCCAGCAGCTTGGGACAGGACTACGAGCAGTACTTC.

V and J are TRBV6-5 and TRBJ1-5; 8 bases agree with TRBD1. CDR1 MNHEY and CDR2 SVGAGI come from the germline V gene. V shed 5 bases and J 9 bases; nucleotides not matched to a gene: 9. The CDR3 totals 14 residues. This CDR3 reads CASSEGQGVGPQHF. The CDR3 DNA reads TGTGCCAGCAGTGAAGGACAGGGAGTTGGGCCCCAGCATTTT.

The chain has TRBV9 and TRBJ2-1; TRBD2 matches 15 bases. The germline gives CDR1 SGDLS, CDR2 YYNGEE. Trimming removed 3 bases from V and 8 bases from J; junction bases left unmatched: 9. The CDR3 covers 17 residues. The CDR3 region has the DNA TGTGCCAGCAGCGCCAAGCCCTGGACTAGCGGGAGGGATGAGCAGTTCTTC. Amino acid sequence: CASSAKPWTSGRDEQFF.

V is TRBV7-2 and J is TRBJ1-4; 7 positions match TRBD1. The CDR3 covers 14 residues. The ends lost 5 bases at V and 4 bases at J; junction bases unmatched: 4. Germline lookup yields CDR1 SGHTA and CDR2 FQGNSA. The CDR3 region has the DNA TGTGCCAGCAGCCCCGGGACAGTTAATGAAAAACTGTTTTTT. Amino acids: CASSPGTVNEKLFF. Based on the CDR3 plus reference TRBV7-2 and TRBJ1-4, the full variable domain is GAGVSQSPSNKVTEKGKDVELRCDPISGHTALYWYRQSLGQGLEFLIYFQGNSAPDKSGLPSDRFSAERTGGSVSTLTIQRTQQEDSAVYLCASSPGTVNEKLFFGSGTQLSVL.

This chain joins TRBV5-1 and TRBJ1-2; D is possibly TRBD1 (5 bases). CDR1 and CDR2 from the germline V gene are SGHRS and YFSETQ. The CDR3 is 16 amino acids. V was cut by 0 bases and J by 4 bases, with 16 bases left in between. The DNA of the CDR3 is TGCGCCAGCAGCTTGGGGGGGTCGTCGGAGGGCTATGGCTACACCTTC. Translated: CASSLGGSSEGYGYTF.

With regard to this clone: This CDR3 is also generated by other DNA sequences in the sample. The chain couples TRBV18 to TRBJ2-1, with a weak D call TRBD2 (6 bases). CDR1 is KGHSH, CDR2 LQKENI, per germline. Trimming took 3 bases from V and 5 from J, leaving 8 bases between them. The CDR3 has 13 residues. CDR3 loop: CASSPGLNNEQFF. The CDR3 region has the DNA TGTGCCAGCTCACCGGGACTTAACAATGAGCAGTTCTTC.

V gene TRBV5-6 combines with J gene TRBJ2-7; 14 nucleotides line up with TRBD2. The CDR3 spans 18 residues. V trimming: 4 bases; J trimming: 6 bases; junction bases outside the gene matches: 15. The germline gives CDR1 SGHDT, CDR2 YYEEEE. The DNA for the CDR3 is TGTGCCAGCAGCCCCTTCGGGACTAGCGGGAGCAAGGGACGCGAGCAGTACTTC. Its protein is CASSPFGTSGSKGREQYF. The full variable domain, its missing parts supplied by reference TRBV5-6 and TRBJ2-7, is DAGVTQSPTHLIKTRGQQVTLRCSPKSGHDTVSWYQQALGQGPQFIFQYYEEEERQRGNFPDRFSGHQFPNYSSELNVNALLLGDSALYLCASSPFGTSGSKGREQYFGPGTRLTVT.

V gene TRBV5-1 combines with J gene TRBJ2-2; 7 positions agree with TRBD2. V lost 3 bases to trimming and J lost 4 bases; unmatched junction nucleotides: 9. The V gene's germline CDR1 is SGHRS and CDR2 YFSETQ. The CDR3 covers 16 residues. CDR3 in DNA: TGCGCCAGCAGCTCGTGGACTAGTGCGGGCACCGGGGAGCTGTTTTTT. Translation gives CASSSWTSAGTGELFF. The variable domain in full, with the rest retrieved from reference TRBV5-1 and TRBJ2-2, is KAGVTQTPRYLIKTRGQQVTLSCSPISGHRSVSWYQQTPGQGLQFLFEYFSETQRNKGNFPGRFSGRQFSNSRSEMNVSTLELGDSALYLCASSSWTSAGTGELFFGEGSRLTVL.

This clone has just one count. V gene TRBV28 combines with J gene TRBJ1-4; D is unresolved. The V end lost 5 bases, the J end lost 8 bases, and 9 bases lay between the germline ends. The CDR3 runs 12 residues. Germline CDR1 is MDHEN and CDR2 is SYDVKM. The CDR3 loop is CASSERVEKLFF. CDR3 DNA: TGTGCCAGCAGTGAGAGGGTGGAAAAACTGTTTTTT. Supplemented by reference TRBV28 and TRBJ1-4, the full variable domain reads DVKVTQSSRYLVKRTGEKVFLECVQDMDHENMFWYRQDPGLGLRLIYFSYDVKMKEKGDIPEGYSVSREKKERFSLILESASTNQTSMYLCASSERVEKLFFGSGTQLSVL.

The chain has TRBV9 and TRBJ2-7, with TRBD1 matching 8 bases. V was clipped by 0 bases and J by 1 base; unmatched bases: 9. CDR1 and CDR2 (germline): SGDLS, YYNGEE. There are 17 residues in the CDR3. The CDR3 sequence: CASSVGDGRGRSYEQYF. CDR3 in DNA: TGTGCCAGCAGCGTAGGGGACGGCAGGGGGCGTTCCTACGAGCAGTACTTC.

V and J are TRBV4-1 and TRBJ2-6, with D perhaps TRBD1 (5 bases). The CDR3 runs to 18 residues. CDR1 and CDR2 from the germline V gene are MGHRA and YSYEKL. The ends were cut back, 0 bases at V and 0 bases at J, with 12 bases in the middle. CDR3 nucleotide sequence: TGCGCCAGCAGCCAAGATTTTACAGGCCTCTCTGGGGCCAACGTCCTGACTTTC. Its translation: CASSQDFTGLSGANVLTF.

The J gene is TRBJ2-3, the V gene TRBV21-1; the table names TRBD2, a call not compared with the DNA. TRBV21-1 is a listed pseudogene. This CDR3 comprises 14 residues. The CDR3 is CASSRGRSTDTQYF. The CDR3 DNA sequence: TGTGCCAGCTCACGAGGTCGTAGCACAGATACGCAGTATTTT.

The CDR3 DNA sequence: TGCGCCAGCAGTTTCTCCCTACTAGCGGGAGGGGGGGGCGCTACCTACGAGCAGTACTTC. Translating gives CASSFSLLAGGGGATYEQYF. V and J are TRBV5-1 and TRBJ2-7, with 13 bases lining up with TRBD2. The germline V gene encodes CDR1 SGHRS and CDR2 YFSETQ. The CDR3 is made up of 20 amino acids. After removal of 5 bases from V and 2 bases from J, the junction contained 19 bases not matched to a gene.

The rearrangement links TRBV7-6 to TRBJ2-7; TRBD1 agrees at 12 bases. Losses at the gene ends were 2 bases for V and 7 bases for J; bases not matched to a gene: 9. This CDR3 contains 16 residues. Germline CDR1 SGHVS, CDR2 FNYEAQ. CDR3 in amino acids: CASSLITGQGAGEQYF. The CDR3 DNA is TGTGCCAGCAGCTTAATCACGGGACAGGGGGCGGGGGAGCAGTACTTC.

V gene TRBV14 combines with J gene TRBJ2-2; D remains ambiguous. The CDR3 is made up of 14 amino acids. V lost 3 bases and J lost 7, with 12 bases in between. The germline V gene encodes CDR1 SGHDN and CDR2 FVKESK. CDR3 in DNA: TGTGCCAGCAGCCAGACCTCTAGAATCGGGGAGCTGTTTTTT. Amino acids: CASSQTSRIGELFF.